Below, 13 T cell receptor beta chains from the same sample are listed, as sequenced in a study of T-cell memory formation after mild COVID-19. MiXCR was run by TCRdb on the 5' RACE reads, yielding one entry per CDR3 protein. The sample carries around 450,000 distinct CDR3 sequences, 24% recorded once. Input material: PBMCs or a T cell subset sorted from them (not recorded which). These receptors originate from an adult woman who had mild COVID-19 (a few samples of this study predate the infection). Cell type and time point are not known.

The chain employs TRBV6-5 and TRBJ1-2; no reliable D call. Germline V lookup: CDR1 MNHEY, CDR2 SVGAGI. CDR3 length: 15 residues. Trimming stripped 0 bases from V and 2 bases from J, with 10 bases between. CDR3 sequence reads: CASSYSFEKNYGYTF. CDR3 sequence (DNA): TGTGCCAGCAGTTACTCGTTTGAGAAGAACTATGGCTACACCTTC.

In nucleotides, the CDR3 is TGTGCCACCAGTGATTATTATAAGGCTTTCTTT. Its protein is CATSDYYKAFF. The V and J genes are TRBV24-1 and TRBJ1-1; D is ambiguous. The CDR3 has 11 residues. Germline V gene sequence: CDR1 KGHDR, CDR2 SFDVKD. Trimming pared 2 bases from V and 11 bases from J, leaving 8 bases between.

This clonotype was found a few times. This rearrangement joins TRBV12-3 or TRBV12-4 to TRBJ2-7, with D possibly matching TRBD1 (6 bases). Trimming left V 6 bases short and J 2 bases short, with 17 bases between. CDR3 length equals 15 residues. CDR3 in amino acids: CASSHQGLRTYEQYF. CDR3 in DNA: TGTGCCAGCAGCCACCAGGGGCTGCGAACCTACGAGCAGTACTTC.

The V and J genes are TRBV3-1 and TRBJ2-1; TRBD1 is a possible D gene (6 bases). Germline V gene data show CDR1 as LGHDT and CDR2 as YNNKEL (reference sequence). Trimming removed 4 bases from V and 0 bases from J, with 10 bases in between. This CDR3 spans 15 amino acids. This chain's CDR3 is CASSPDRSSYNEQFF. The CDR3 DNA sequence: TGTGCCAGCAGCCCGGACAGAAGCTCCTACAATGAGCAGTTCTTC.

This clonotype appeared once. The chain employs TRBV27 and TRBJ1-2; 11 positions agree with TRBD1. V lost 6 bases to trimming and J lost 3 bases; unmatched junction nucleotides: 9. The CDR3 has 16 residues. Germline CDR1 is MNHEY and CDR2 is SMNVEV (reference sequence). Here the CDR3 reads CASSPGGQGAHYGYTF. The CDR3 DNA sequence: TGTGCCAGCAGCCCTGGTGGACAGGGGGCACACTATGGCTACACCTTC.

The chain couples TRBV27 to TRBJ1-2; a possible D gene is TRBD1 (5 bases). The germline CDR1 and CDR2 sequences are MNHEY and SMNVEV (reference sequence). Trimming cost V 6 bases and J 7 bases, with 24 bases left between them. This CDR3 contains 16 residues. The CDR3 bases are TGTGCCAGCAGATCCCCGATTCGGGGCTTGAAGGTTGGCTACACCTTC. Amino acids: CASRSPIRGLKVGYTF.

This chain uses TRBV3-1 with TRBJ1-2, with D possibly TRBD1 on 6 matching bases. The V gene lost 4 bases and the J gene lost 7 bases, with 19 bases spanning the gap. The CDR3 is 15 amino acids. In germline, CDR1 is LGHDT, CDR2 YNNKEL (reference sequence). This CDR3 is CASSLTGGVGLGYTF. The CDR3 nucleotides read TGTGCCAGCAGCCTGACCGGGGGCGTCGGTCTTGGCTACACCTTC.

The chain has TRBV30 and TRBJ2-1; D is ambiguous. The CDR3 runs to 14 residues. CDR1 and CDR2 from the germline V gene are GTSNPN and SVGIG (reference sequence). V was trimmed by 0 bases and J by 3 bases, leaving 9 bases between them. The CDR3 loop is CAWSVSSDYNEQFF. For the CDR3, the DNA is TGTGCCTGGAGTGTTTCCTCAGACTACAATGAGCAGTTCTTC. Supplemented by reference TRBV30 and TRBJ2-1, the full variable domain reads SQTIHQWPATLVQPVGSPLSLECTVEGTSNPNLYWYRQAAGRGLQLLFYSVGIGQISSEVPQNLSASRPQDRQFILSSKKLLLSDSGFYLCAWSVSSDYNEQFFGPGTRLTVL.

This clonotype has only one observation. This rearrangement joins TRBV11-2 to TRBJ1-2; 12 bases line up with TRBD1. Germline CDR1 SGHAT, CDR2 FQNNGV. V shed 1 base, J shed 5 bases, and the junction held 5 bases outside the gene matches. This CDR3 contains 16 residues. CDR3 sequence: CASSLAGTGGRYGYTF. In DNA, the CDR3 is TGTGCCAGCAGCTTAGCCGGGACAGGGGGCAGATATGGCTACACCTTC.

The gene calls are TRBV20-1 and TRBJ2-3, with TRBD2 as a possible D gene (5 bases). The V end was cut by 0 bases, the J end by 4 bases, with 17 bases between. The CDR3 is made up of 16 amino acids. Germline CDR1 is DFQATT and CDR2 is SNEGSKA (reference sequence). The CDR3 is CSARDGLAAVADTQYF. The DNA for the CDR3 is TGCAGTGCTAGAGATGGTCTAGCCGCTGTTGCAGATACGCAGTATTTT.

V and J are TRBV7-8 and TRBJ2-1, with 11 nucleotides matching TRBD1. Losses at the gene ends were 2 bases for V and 7 bases for J; bases not matched to a gene: 4. CDR1 is SGHVS and CDR2 is FQNEAQ in the germline V gene. This CDR3 has 15 amino acids. CDR3 sequence: CASSLLGQGVNEQFF. The CDR3 region has the DNA TGTGCCAGCAGCTTACTGGGACAGGGGGTTAATGAGCAGTTCTTC.

Only a few counts were recorded for this clonotype. This chain uses TRBV7-9 with TRBJ2-1, with D possibly being TRBD1 (5 bases). Germline assignment: CDR1 SEHNR and CDR2 FQNEAQ (reference sequence). V was shortened by 1 base and J by 0 bases, with 7 bases between the two germline ends. The CDR3 runs 15 residues. CDR3 residues: CASSLGRASYNEQFF. In DNA form, the CDR3 reads TGTGCCAGCAGCTTAGGCAGGGCCTCCTACAATGAGCAGTTCTTC. Supplemented by reference TRBV7-9 and TRBJ2-1, the full variable domain reads DTGVSQNPRHKITKRGQNVTFRCDPISEHNRLYWYRQTLGQGPEFLTYFQNEAQLEKSRLLSDRFSAERPKGSFSTLEIQRTEQGDSAMYLCASSLGRASYNEQFFGPGTRLTVL.

The rearrangement uses TRBV12-3 or TRBV12-4 and TRBJ2-2; 7 nucleotides line up with TRBD2. J lost 7 bases, V lost 11 bases, and 10 bases had no gene match. The CDR3 is made up of 13 amino acids. The CDR3 DNA follows: TGTGCCGGCCGATTACGGGGGGACGGGGAGCTGTTTTTT. Translation: CAGRLRGDGELFF.